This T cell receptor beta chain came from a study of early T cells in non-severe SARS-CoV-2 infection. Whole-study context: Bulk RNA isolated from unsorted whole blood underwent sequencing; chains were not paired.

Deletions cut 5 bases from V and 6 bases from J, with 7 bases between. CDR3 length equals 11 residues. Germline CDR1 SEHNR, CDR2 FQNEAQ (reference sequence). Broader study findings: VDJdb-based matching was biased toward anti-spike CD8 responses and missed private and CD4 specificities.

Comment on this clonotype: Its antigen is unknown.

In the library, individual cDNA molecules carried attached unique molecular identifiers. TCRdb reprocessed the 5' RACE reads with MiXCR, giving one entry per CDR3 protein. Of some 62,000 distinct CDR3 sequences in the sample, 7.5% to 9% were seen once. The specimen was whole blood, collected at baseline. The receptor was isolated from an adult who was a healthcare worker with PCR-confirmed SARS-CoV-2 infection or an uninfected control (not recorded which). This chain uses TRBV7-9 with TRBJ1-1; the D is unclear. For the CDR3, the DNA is TGTGCCAGCAGCCCCCCGGCTGAAGCTTTCTTT. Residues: CASSPPAEAFF.